The 10 T cell receptor beta chains in this list originate from one sample, sequenced in a study of blood T cell repertoires in COVID-19. The repertoire was sequenced with immunoSEQ multiplex PCR; TCRdb's copy has only in-frame clones and lacks some. The data contain about 54,000 clones, approximately 82% of them singletons. The sequenced sample was peripheral blood. These receptors originate from a human donor in a cohort sampled during active or convalescent COVID-19.

This chain links TRBV27 with TRBJ1-5; a possible D gene is TRBD1 (6 bases). Looked up from germline, CDR1 is MNHEY and CDR2 is SMNVEV (reference sequence). The V end lost 5 bases, the J end lost 1 base, and 15 bases lay between the germline ends. CDR3 length equals 16 residues. The CDR3 loop reads CASSLGQHLSNQPQHF. The CDR3 nucleotides are TGTGCCAGCAGTCTTGGACAGCATCTAAGCAATCAGCCCCAGCATTTT.

The chain recombines TRBV7-2 with TRBJ1-3; D unclear. Between the trimmed V and J ends, which lost 1 base and 1 base, there was a span of 11 bases. The CDR3 covers 16 residues. Germline CDR1 and CDR2: SGHTA and FQGNSA. The CDR3 here is CASSLVGVGSGNTIYF. CDR3 in DNA: TGTGCCAGCAGCTTAGTCGGGGTAGGGTCTGGAAACACCATATATTTT.

The CDR3 DNA sequence: TGCAGCTCCTGGACAGGGGGCAAGAATGGCTACACCTTC. Translated: CSSWTGGKNGYTF. J is TRBJ1-2 and V is TRBV29-1; the match to TRBD1 covers 11 bases. CDR1 is SQVTM and CDR2 is ANQGSEA in the germline V gene. This CDR3 has 13 residues. The V gene end was trimmed by 8 bases and the J gene end by 6 bases; junction bases not matched to a gene: 8.

A few counts support this clone. The rearrangement joins TRBV5-4 to TRBJ2-7; TRBD1 aligns across 7 bases. V shed 4 bases, J shed 3 bases, and the junction held 7 bases outside the gene matches. Germline V gives CDR1 SGHNT, CDR2 YYREEE (reference sequence). This CDR3 has 14 residues. The CDR3 region is CASSPPGQYYEQYF. CDR3 coding DNA: TGTGCCAGCAGCCCCCCGGGACAGTACTACGAGCAGTACTTC. Looking up the rest from reference TRBV5-4 and TRBJ2-7 gives the full variable domain: ETGVTQSPTHLIKTRGQQVTLRCSSQSGHNTVSWYQQALGQGPQFIFQYYREEENGRGNFPPRFSGLQFPNYSSELNVNALELDDSALYLCASSPPGQYYEQYFGPGTRLTVT.

The V and J genes are TRBV19 and TRBJ1-2; the match to TRBD1 covers 8 bases. Germline V gene data show CDR1 as LNHDA and CDR2 as SQIVND (reference sequence). This CDR3 comprises 14 residues. J gave up 5 bases and V 5 bases, and 7 bases lay outside the gene matches. DNA for the CDR3: TGTGCCAGTAGTCTCAGGGGGCTTGAGTATGGCTACACCTTC. Amino acids: CASSLRGLEYGYTF.

The V and J genes are TRBV2 and TRBJ2-7, with D unclear. V lost 0 bases to trimming and J lost 2 bases, with 14 bases between them. Germline V gene lookup returns CDR1 SNHLY and CDR2 FYNNEI. The CDR3 is made up of 16 amino acids. Written as DNA, the CDR3 is TGTGCCAGCAGTGAAGCGTACACCGTTATTACCTACGAGCAGTACTTC. It translates to CASSEAYTVITYEQYF.

This clone was observed a single time. The chain is built from TRBV7-2 and TRBJ2-2, with D possibly being TRBD2 (5 bases). CDR3 length equals 14 residues. V was shortened by 6 bases and J by 1 base, with 9 bases between the two germline ends. Per the germline V gene, CDR1 is SGHTA and CDR2 is FQGNSA. The CDR3 DNA is TGTGCCAGCAGTCCGAGCGGGAACACCGGGGAGCTGTTTTTT. The encoded protein is CASSPSGNTGELFF.

The chain carries TRBV7-2 and TRBJ1-2, with 7 bases lining up with TRBD1. J was trimmed by 4 bases and V by 4 bases; bases with no gene match: 3. The germline CDR1 and CDR2 sequences are SGHTA and FQGNSA. The CDR3 consists of 13 residues. CDR3 bases: TGTGCCAGCAGCTCTCCAGGGGGCTATGGCTACACCTTC. Amino acids: CASSSPGGYGYTF.

The CDR3 nucleotides are TGTGCCAGCAGCTTAGGTCCAGCGGGGGGTTACGAGCAGTACTTC. Translation gives CASSLGPAGGYEQYF. The V call is TRBV7-9, the J call TRBJ2-7; 9 bases align to TRBD2. The CDR3 loop spans 15 amino acids. Germline V gives CDR1 SEHNR, CDR2 FQNEAQ (reference sequence). The junction had 5 bases not matched to a gene; V was cut back by 1 base and J by 4 bases.

V usage is TRBV29-1 and J usage is TRBJ2-7; maybe TRBD1 (6 bases). Between the trimmed V and J ends, which lost 6 bases and 4 bases, there was a span of 16 bases. CDR3 length equals 13 residues. Germline V CDR1 and CDR2: SQVTM, ANQGSEA. In DNA form, the CDR3 reads TGCAGCGTCTCGACAGGCTCTCGGTACGAGCAGTACTTC. Amino acids: CSVSTGSRYEQYF.